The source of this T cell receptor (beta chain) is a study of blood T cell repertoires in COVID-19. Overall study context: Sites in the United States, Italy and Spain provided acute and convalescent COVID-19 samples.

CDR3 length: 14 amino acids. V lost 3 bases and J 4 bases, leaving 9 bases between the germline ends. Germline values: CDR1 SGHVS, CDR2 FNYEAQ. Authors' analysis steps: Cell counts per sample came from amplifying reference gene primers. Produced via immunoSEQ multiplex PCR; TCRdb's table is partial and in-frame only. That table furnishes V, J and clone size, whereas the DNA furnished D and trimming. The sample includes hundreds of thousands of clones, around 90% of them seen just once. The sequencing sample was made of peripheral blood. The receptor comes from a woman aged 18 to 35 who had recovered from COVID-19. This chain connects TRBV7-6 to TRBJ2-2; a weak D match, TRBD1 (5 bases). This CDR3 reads CASSLAGPTGELFF. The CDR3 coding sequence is TGTGCCAGCAGCTTGGCAGGGCCCACCGGGGAGCTGTTTTTT.